These 21 T cell receptor beta chains were all obtained from the same sample, sequenced in a study of beta chain features in type 1 diabetes. Expressed TCRB transcripts got sequenced, as all isolated RNA was reverse transcribed. Using immunoSEQ multiplex PCR, the repertoire was profiled, and TCRdb retains in-frame clones only, with some absent. The sample lists almost 250,000 clones, about 14% seen once, with roughly 0.024% in the top ten. Material: naive CD4+ T cells from blood. The receptors were sampled from a woman in her thirties or forties in good health.

The table lists this clone with a few counts. The rearrangement joins TRBV10-3 to TRBJ1-1, with D hard to call. Trimming removed 4 bases at V and 0 bases at J, with 3 bases between. The germline gives CDR1 ENHRY, CDR2 SYGVKD. This CDR3 has 12 residues. CDR3 region: CAISALNTEAFF. CDR3 DNA: TGTGCCATCAGTGCGTTGAACACTGAAGCTTTCTTT.

With regard to this clone: Compared with germline, one end of the junction differs, possibly owing to a read error. This chain uses TRBV7-7 with TRBJ2-1; D may be TRBD1 (6 bases). The CDR3 covers 15 residues. Germline loops: CDR1 SSHAT, CDR2 FNYEAQ (reference sequence). For the CDR3, the DNA is TGTGCTAGCAGCTTAGAACAGGGATCCTACAATGAGCAGTTCTTC. As protein: CASSLEQGSYNEQFF.

The V and J genes are TRBV7-2 and TRBJ1-2; 9 nucleotides agree with TRBD1. V lost 4 bases, J lost 2 bases, and 5 bases stayed unmatched. Germline CDR1 SGHTA, CDR2 FQGNSA. The CDR3 totals 15 residues. CDR3: CASSSGQGLNYGYTF. CDR3 nucleotides: TGTGCCAGCAGCTCGGGACAGGGTCTCAACTATGGCTACACCTTC.

V and J are TRBV2 and TRBJ1-1, with 8 positions matching TRBD1. CDR3 size: 13 residues. J was trimmed by 4 bases and V by 5 bases; bases with no gene match: 3. The germline CDR1 and CDR2 sequences are SNHLY and FYNNEI. The CDR3 is CASSMDRVTEAFF. The CDR3 bases are TGTGCCAGCAGTATGGACAGGGTCACTGAAGCTTTCTTT.

V usage is TRBV18 and J usage is TRBJ2-2, with D maybe TRBD2 (7 bases). Between the trimmed V and J ends, which lost 3 bases and 6 bases, there was a span of 20 bases. From germline, CDR1 is KGHSH and CDR2 LQKENI. The CDR3 has 17 amino acids. This chain's CDR3 is CASSPYLGGRSSGELFF. CDR3 DNA sequence: TGTGCCAGCTCACCCTACCTCGGGGGGCGAAGTTCCGGGGAGCTGTTTTTT.

V usage is TRBV9 and J usage is TRBJ2-2; 7 bases are a match to TRBD1. Looked up from germline, CDR1 is SGDLS and CDR2 is YYNGEE. The CDR3 is 15 amino acids. J gave up 5 bases and V 0 bases, and 4 bases lay outside the gene matches. The DNA of the CDR3 is TGTGCCAGCAGCGTAGTTCCAGGGGGAACCGGGGAGCTGTTTTTT. Its translation: CASSVVPGGTGELFF.

Only a few counts were recorded for this clone. This chain joins TRBV2 and TRBJ1-3; TRBD1 is a possible D gene (6 bases). V lost 5 bases, J lost 2 bases, and 13 bases lay in between. CDR3 length equals 15 residues. Germline assignment: CDR1 SNHLY and CDR2 FYNNEI. Here the CDR3 reads CASSPGQSTGNTIYF. The DNA for the CDR3 is TGTGCCAGCAGTCCCGGACAGTCAACTGGAAACACCATATATTTT.

The CDR3 sequence: CASSREQAGETQYF. The CDR3 DNA sequence: TGCGCCAGCTCCCGGGAACAAGCGGGGGAGACCCAGTACTTC. This sequence joins TRBV5-1 and TRBJ2-5; TRBD2 matches at 7 bases. The CDR3 has 14 residues. The V segment lost 7 bases and the J segment 5 bases; nucleotides outside the gene matches: 11. Germline V gene sequence: CDR1 SGHRS, CDR2 YFSETQ. Full variable domain (missing parts from reference TRBV5-1 and TRBJ2-5): KAGVTQTPRYLIKTRGQQVTLSCSPISGHRSVSWYQQTPGQGLQFLFEYFSETQRNKGNFPGRFSGRQFSNSRSEMNVSTLELGDSALYLCASSREQAGETQYFGPGTRLLVL.

The chain is built from TRBV6-1 and TRBJ1-5, with 9 bases lining up with TRBD1. CDR3 length: 18 amino acids. Trimming removed 4 bases from V and 9 bases from J; junction bases left unmatched: 19. The germline CDR1 and CDR2 sequences are MNHNS and SASEGT. For the CDR3, the DNA is TGTGCCAGCAGTGCTGAAACTCCGGGGACAGGGTACCCTTCGCCCCAGCATTTT. It is translated as CASSAETPGTGYPSPQHF.

This clone was counted a few times. The genes are TRBV28 and TRBJ1-4; TRBD1 matches 9 bases. CDR3 size: 14 residues. V lost 0 bases, J lost 7 bases, and 0 bases stayed unmatched. Per germline, CDR1 MDHEN and CDR2 SYDVKM. The CDR3 reads CASSLWDRGEKLFF. CDR3 bases: TGTGCCAGCAGTTTATGGGACAGGGGTGAAAAACTGTTTTTT. Complete variable domain (other parts from reference TRBV28 and TRBJ1-4): DVKVTQSSRYLVKRTGEKVFLECVQDMDHENMFWYRQDPGLGLRLIYFSYDVKMKEKGDIPEGYSVSREKKERFSLILESASTNQTSMYLCASSLWDRGEKLFFGSGTQLSVL.

The gene calls are TRBV19 and TRBJ2-1, with D tentatively TRBD2 (6 bases). This CDR3 spans 13 amino acids. From germline, CDR1 is LNHDA and CDR2 SQIVND (reference sequence). Trimming pared 4 bases from V and 4 bases from J, leaving 8 bases between. The CDR3: CASSKGLYNEQFF. CDR3 DNA sequence: TGTGCCAGTAGTAAAGGACTATACAATGAGCAGTTCTTC.

The table lists this clone with a few counts. This sequence joins TRBV4-2 and TRBJ1-1; D is unclear. This CDR3 is built from 14 residues. V lost 2 bases to trimming and J lost 1 base, with 8 bases between them. Germline CDR1 LGHNA, CDR2 YNFKEQ. For the CDR3, the DNA is TGTGCCAGCAGCCAAAACGGTCCGAACACTGAAGCTTTCTTT. Amino acids: CASSQNGPNTEAFF.

V usage is TRBV10-3 and J usage is TRBJ2-1; 10 nucleotides match TRBD1. Germline CDR1 and CDR2: ENHRY and SYGVKD. J lost 6 bases, V lost 9 bases, and 2 bases had no gene match. This CDR3 region has 12 residues. CDR3 in amino acids: CAIWTGGNEQFF. The DNA of the CDR3 is TGTGCCATATGGACAGGGGGCAATGAGCAGTTCTTC.

V usage is TRBV29-1 and J usage is TRBJ1-5; unclear D gene. The V gene's germline CDR1 is SQVTM and CDR2 ANQGSEA. The germline V and J ends were trimmed by 6 bases and 3 bases, with 12 bases remaining between them. The CDR3 sequence is 13 residues long. This CDR3 is CSVGEGFNQPQHF. As DNA, the CDR3 is TGCAGCGTCGGTGAGGGTTTCAATCAGCCCCAGCATTTT.

The chain couples TRBV2 to TRBJ2-3, with 9 bases lining up with TRBD2. This CDR3 spans 18 amino acids. Per germline, CDR1 SNHLY and CDR2 FYNNEI. V shed 8 bases, J shed 2 bases, and the junction held 17 bases outside the gene matches. Here the CDR3 reads CASGSLYWRGGITDTQYF. For the CDR3, the DNA is TGTGCCAGCGGAAGTCTGTATTGGCGGGGGGGAATCACAGATACGCAGTATTTT.

This clone was found a few times. The rearrangement uses TRBV10-3 and TRBJ2-5, with a possible D match to TRBD1 (6 bases). Looked up from germline, CDR1 is ENHRY and CDR2 is SYGVKD. The ends were cut back, 10 bases at V and 1 base at J, with 16 bases in the middle. The CDR3 sequence is 14 residues long. The CDR3 region is CATRTQTGQETQYF. The CDR3, as DNA: TGTGCCACTCGTACTCAGACAGGCCAAGAGACCCAGTACTTC.

This clone was seen only a few times. The rearrangement joins TRBV6-1 to TRBJ2-1, with TRBD1 identical over 11 bases. CDR1 MNHNS and CDR2 SASEGT come from the germline V gene. The V and J ends lost 2 bases and 0 bases, in that order; junction bases with no gene match: 15. This CDR3 is 21 amino acids long. As DNA, the CDR3 is TGTGCCAGCAGTGAAAGGCTTCGGGACAGGGGGTATTTCAGCTCCTACAATGAGCAGTTCTTC. The encoded protein is CASSERLRDRGYFSSYNEQFF.

V gene TRBV6-4 combines with J gene TRBJ2-7; 8 bases align to TRBD2. The CDR3 contains 14 residues. The trim removed 5 bases at V and 3 bases at J, leaving 6 bases unmatched. Germline values: CDR1 MRHNA, CDR2 SNTAGT. CDR3 region: CASSRGAGGYEQYF. As DNA, the CDR3 is TGTGCCAGCAGTCGGGGCGCGGGGGGCTACGAGCAGTACTTC.

This clone was counted a few times. The genes are TRBV7-2 and TRBJ1-1; D not resolved. The CDR3 contains 14 residues. V lost 4 bases and J lost 5, with 14 bases in between. CDR1 SGHTA and CDR2 FQGNSA come from the germline V gene. The CDR3 reads CASSYVRVGTEAFF. CDR3 sequence (DNA): TGTGCCAGCAGCTATGTCCGGGTCGGGACTGAAGCTTTCTTT.

This chain links TRBV13 with TRBJ2-5, with TRBD1 identical over 7 bases. The CDR3 covers 15 residues. V dropped 5 bases and J dropped 5; count of bases not matched to a gene: 11. In germline, CDR1 is PRHDT, CDR2 FYEKMQ (reference sequence). CDR3 loop: CASSLLTGQGETQYF. The CDR3 DNA sequence: TGTGCCAGCAGCCTGCTGACAGGGCAAGGGGAGACCCAGTACTTC. The full variable domain, its missing parts supplied by reference TRBV13 and TRBJ2-5, is AAGVIQSPRHLIKEKRETATLKCYPIPRHDTVYWYQQGPGQDPQFLISFYEKMQSDKGSIPDRFSAQQFSDYHSELNMSSLELGDSALYFCASSLLTGQGETQYFGPGTRLLVL.

This clone was found a few times. The chain carries TRBV7-2 and TRBJ1-1; D unresolved. The CDR3 length is 13 residues. Germline V gives CDR1 SGHTA, CDR2 FQGNSA. Trimming took 3 bases from V and 4 from J, leaving 9 bases between them. The CDR3 is CASSFGLGTEAFF. The DNA for the CDR3 is TGTGCCAGCAGCTTCGGACTCGGCACTGAAGCTTTCTTT.